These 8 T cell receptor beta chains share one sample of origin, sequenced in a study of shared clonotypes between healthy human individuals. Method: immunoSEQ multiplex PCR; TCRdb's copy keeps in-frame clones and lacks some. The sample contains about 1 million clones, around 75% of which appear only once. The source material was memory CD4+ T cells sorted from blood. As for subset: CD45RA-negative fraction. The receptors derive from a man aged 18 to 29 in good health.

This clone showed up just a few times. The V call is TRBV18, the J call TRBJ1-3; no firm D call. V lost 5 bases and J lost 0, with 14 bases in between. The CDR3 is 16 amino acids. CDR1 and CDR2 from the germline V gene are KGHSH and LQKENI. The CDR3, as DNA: TGTGCCAGCTCATTCACGCCGACGGACTCTGGAAACACCATATATTTT. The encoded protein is CASSFTPTDSGNTIYF.

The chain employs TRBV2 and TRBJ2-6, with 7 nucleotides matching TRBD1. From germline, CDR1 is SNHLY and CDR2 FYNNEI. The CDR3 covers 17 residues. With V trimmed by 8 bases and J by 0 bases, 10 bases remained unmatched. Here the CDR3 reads CASRNRAGGSGANVLTF. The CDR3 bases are TGTGCCAGCCGAAACAGGGCAGGGGGCTCTGGGGCCAACGTCCTGACTTTC.

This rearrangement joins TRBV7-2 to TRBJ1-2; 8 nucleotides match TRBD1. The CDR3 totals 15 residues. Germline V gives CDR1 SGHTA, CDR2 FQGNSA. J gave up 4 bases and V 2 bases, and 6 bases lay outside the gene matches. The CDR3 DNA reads TGTGCCAGCAGCTTAACCCCAGGGGGCAGCTATGGCTACACCTTC. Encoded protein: CASSLTPGGSYGYTF.

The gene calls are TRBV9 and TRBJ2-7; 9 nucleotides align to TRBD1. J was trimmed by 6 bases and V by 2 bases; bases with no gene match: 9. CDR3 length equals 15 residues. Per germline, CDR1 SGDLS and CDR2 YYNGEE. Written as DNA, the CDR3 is TGTGCCAGCAGCGTCCCCGGGACAGGGTCGTCCGAGCAGTACTTC. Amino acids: CASSVPGTGSSEQYF.

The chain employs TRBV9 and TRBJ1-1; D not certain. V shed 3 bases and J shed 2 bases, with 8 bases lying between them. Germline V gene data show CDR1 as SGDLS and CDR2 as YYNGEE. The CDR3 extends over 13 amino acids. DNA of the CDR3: TGTGCCAGCAGCGCCCATTACAACACTGAAGCTTTCTTT. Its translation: CASSAHYNTEAFF.

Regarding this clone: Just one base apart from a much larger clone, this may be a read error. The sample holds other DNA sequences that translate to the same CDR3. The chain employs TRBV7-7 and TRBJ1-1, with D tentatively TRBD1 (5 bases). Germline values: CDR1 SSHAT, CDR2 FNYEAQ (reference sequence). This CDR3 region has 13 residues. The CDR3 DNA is TGTGCTAGCAGCTTACAGGAGAACACTGAAGCTTTCTTT. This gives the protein CASSLQENTEAFF.

CDR3 residues: CASSALGTQNYGYTF. In DNA form, the CDR3 reads TGCGCCAGCAGCGCGCTGGGCACTCAAAACTATGGCTACACCTTC. The chain couples TRBV5-1 to TRBJ1-2; D is ambiguous. Germline V CDR1 and CDR2: SGHRS, YFSETQ. This CDR3 contains 15 residues. Trimming pared 4 bases from V and 2 bases from J, leaving 15 bases between.

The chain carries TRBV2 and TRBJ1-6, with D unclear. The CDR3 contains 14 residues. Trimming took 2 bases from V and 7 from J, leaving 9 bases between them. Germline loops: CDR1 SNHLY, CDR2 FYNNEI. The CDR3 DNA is TGTGCCAGCAGTGAAATGCGGACCAATTCACCCCTCCACTTT. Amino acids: CASSEMRTNSPLHF.